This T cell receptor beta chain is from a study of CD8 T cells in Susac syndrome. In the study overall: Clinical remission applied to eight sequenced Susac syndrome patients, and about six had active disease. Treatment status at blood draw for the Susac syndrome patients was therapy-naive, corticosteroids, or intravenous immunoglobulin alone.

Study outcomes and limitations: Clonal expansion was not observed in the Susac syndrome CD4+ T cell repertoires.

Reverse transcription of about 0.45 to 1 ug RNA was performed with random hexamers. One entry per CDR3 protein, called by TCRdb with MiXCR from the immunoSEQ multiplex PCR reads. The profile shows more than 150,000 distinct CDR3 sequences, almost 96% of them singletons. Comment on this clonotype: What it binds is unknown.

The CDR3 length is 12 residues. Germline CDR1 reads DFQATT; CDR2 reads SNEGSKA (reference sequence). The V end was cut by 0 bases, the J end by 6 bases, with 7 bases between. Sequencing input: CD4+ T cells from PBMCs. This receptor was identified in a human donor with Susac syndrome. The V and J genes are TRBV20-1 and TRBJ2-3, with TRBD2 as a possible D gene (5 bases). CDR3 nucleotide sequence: TGCAGTGCTAGAGAGGGCGGGGATACGCAGTATTTT. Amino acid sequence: CSAREGGDTQYF.